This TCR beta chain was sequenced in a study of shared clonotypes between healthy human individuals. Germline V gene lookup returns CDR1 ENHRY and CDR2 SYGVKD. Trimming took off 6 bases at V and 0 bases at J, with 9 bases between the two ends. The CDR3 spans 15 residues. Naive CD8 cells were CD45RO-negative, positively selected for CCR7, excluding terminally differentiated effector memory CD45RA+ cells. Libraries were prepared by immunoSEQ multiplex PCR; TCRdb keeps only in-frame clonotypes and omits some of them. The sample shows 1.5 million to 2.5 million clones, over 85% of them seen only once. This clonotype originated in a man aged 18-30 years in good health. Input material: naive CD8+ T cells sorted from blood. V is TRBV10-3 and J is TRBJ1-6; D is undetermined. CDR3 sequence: CAISAGSSYNSPLHF. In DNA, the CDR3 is TGTGCCATCAGCGCGGGAAGCTCCTATAATTCACCCCTCCACTTT.